The next 24 T cell receptor beta chains were all read from a single sample in a study of blood T cell repertoires in COVID-19. TCRdb keeps only in-frame clones here, not all; method: immunoSEQ multiplex PCR. The sample lists about 290,000 clones, around nine tenths occurring once. Sequenced input: PBMCs or T cells enriched from blood (not recorded which). The receptors derive from a woman in her forties who had recovered from COVID-19.

There are many counts of this clone. The same CDR3 arises from other DNA sequences in this sample as well. V and J are TRBV2 and TRBJ1-3, with D hard to call. The CDR3 has 15 residues. Germline CDR1 SNHLY, CDR2 FYNNEI. Trimming shortened V by 1 base and J by 0 bases, and 7 bases separated the two germline ends. The CDR3 DNA follows: TGTGCCAGCAGTGAAGACAGATTCTCTGGAAACACCATATATTTT. The encoded protein is CASSEDRFSGNTIYF.

V usage is TRBV18 and J usage is TRBJ2-1, with a possible D match to TRBD2 (6 bases). This CDR3 has 19 residues. In germline, CDR1 is KGHSH, CDR2 LQKENI. The V gene lost 6 bases and the J gene lost 5 bases, with 29 bases spanning the gap. The CDR3 DNA follows: TGTGCCAGCTCGCCGGGTCGTGGGAGGTTACTCTTCCCTGACAATGAGCAGTTCTTC. As protein: CASSPGRGRLLFPDNEQFF.

The gene calls are TRBV5-1 and TRBJ2-4; TRBD1 matches 11 bases. From germline, CDR1 is SGHRS and CDR2 YFSETQ. The V and J ends lost 4 bases and 8 bases, in that order; junction bases with no gene match: 8. The CDR3 sequence is 15 residues long. The DNA for the CDR3 is TGCGCCAGCAGCACCGGACAGGGGGCGATATACATTCAGTACTTC. Protein: CASSTGQGAIYIQYF.

The chain links TRBV25-1 to TRBJ1-3, with D perhaps matching TRBD1 (6 bases). Germline V gene sequence: CDR1 MGHDK, CDR2 SYGVNS. Trimming shortened V by 7 bases and J by 4 bases, and 11 bases separated the two germline ends. The CDR3 loop spans 13 amino acids. CDR3 amino acids: CASTAGAGNTIYF. CDR3 bases: TGTGCCAGCACGGCAGGGGCCGGAAACACCATATATTTT. Combining the CDR3 with reference TRBV25-1 and TRBJ1-3 gives the whole variable domain EADIYQTPRYLVIGTGKKITLECSQTMGHDKMYWYQQDPGMELHLIHYSYGVNSTEKGDLSSESTVSRIRTEHFPLTLESARPSHTSQYLCASTAGAGNTIYFGEGSWLTVV.

A single count supports this clone. The chain recombines TRBV9 with TRBJ2-5; possibly TRBD2 for D (6 bases). This CDR3 has 15 residues. Germline lookup yields CDR1 SGDLS and CDR2 YYNGEE. Trimming cost V 7 bases and J 4 bases, with 20 bases left between them. This chain's CDR3 is CASSPRPVGGETQYF. DNA for the CDR3: TGTGCCAGCTCACCCCGCCCCGTCGGGGGAGAGACCCAGTACTTC.

The chain couples TRBV7-3 to TRBJ2-2; 10 nucleotides agree with TRBD2. Trimming took 2 bases from V and 3 from J; bases not matched to a gene: 3. This CDR3 is 16 amino acids long. Germline loops: CDR1 SGHTA, CDR2 FQGTGA. In DNA, the CDR3 is TGTGCCAGCAGCTTACCGACTAGCGGGTACACCGGGGAGCTGTTTTTT. Translated: CASSLPTSGYTGELFF. The entire variable domain, with the rest obtained from reference TRBV7-3 and TRBJ2-2, is as follows: GAGVSQTPSNKVTEKGKYVELRCDPISGHTALYWYRQSLGQGPEFLIYFQGTGAADDSGLPNDRFFAVRPEGSVSTLKIQRTERGDSAVYLCASSLPTSGYTGELFFGEGSRLTVL.

This chain links TRBV5-1 with TRBJ2-6; TRBD2 matches 7 bases. V lost 2 bases, J lost 0 bases, and 5 bases stayed unmatched. The CDR3 has 17 amino acids. CDR1 and CDR2 (germline): SGHRS, YFSETQ. In nucleotides, the CDR3 is TGCGCCAGCAGCTTAGGCGGGGGAGGCTCTGGGGCCAACGTCCTGACTTTC. Protein sequence: CASSLGGGGSGANVLTF.

V is TRBV19 and J is TRBJ1-5, with a weak D call TRBD1 (5 bases). The CDR3 is 16 residues long. V was shortened by 2 bases and J by 4 bases, with 15 bases between the two germline ends. Germline V gene sequence: CDR1 LNHDA, CDR2 SQIVND (reference sequence). The CDR3 nucleotides read TGTGCCAGTAGTATATTGGGCGGGGCCCCTAATCAGCCCCAGCATTTT. The encoded protein is CASSILGGAPNQPQHF.

This clone appeared once. This rearrangement joins TRBV29-1 to TRBJ2-6, with 8 bases aligning to TRBD1. Trimming removed 7 bases from V and 1 base from J; junction bases left unmatched: 12. CDR1 and CDR2 from the germline V gene are SQVTM and ANQGSEA. This CDR3 contains 17 residues. The CDR3 coding sequence is TGCAGCGCCCTGGCCGCGGGACAGGAGTCTGGGGCCAACGTCCTGACTTTC. This codes for CSALAAGQESGANVLTF.

The chain has TRBV4-1 and TRBJ2-3, with 11 bases identical to TRBD2. The CDR3 totals 17 residues. J gave up 6 bases and V 4 bases, and 12 bases lay outside the gene matches. Germline values: CDR1 MGHRA, CDR2 YSYEKL. Written as DNA, the CDR3 is TGCGCCAGCAGCCTGCAAGGGACTAGCGGTATCTCGGATACGCAGTATTTT. Translating gives CASSLQGTSGISDTQYF.

This clone was seen once. The chain carries TRBV3-1 (or the pseudogene TRBV3-2) and TRBJ1-2, with TRBD1 identical over 12 bases. The CDR3 runs 15 residues. CDR1 is LGHDT and CDR2 is YNNKEL in the germline V gene (reference sequence). V was clipped by 3 bases and J by 6 bases; unmatched bases: 5. CDR3 coding DNA: TGTGCCAGCAGCCACGGGACAGGGGGCGAGAATGGCTACACCTTC. This sequence encodes CASSHGTGGENGYTF.

V gene TRBV5-4 combines with J gene TRBJ1-3; 7 nucleotides match TRBD1. Germline V CDR1 and CDR2: SGHNT, YYREEE (reference sequence). Trimming removed 4 bases from V and 0 bases from J; junction bases left unmatched: 7. This CDR3 is built from 16 residues. In nucleotides, the CDR3 is TGTGCCAGCAGCCCGGGGGACAGCCGCTCTGGAAACACCATATATTTT. It yields the protein CASSPGDSRSGNTIYF.

The chain recombines TRBV5-1 with TRBJ2-3; TRBD1 agrees at 7 bases. Germline CDR1 reads SGHRS; CDR2 reads YFSETQ. The CDR3 consists of 13 residues. V trimming: 4 bases; J trimming: 4 bases; junction bases outside the gene matches: 3. Here the CDR3 reads CASSSQGADTQYF. The CDR3 DNA reads TGCGCCAGCAGCAGTCAGGGGGCAGATACGCAGTATTTT.

V gene TRBV3-1 (or the pseudogene TRBV3-2) combines with J gene TRBJ1-3, with D perhaps TRBD1 (5 bases). CDR1 is LGHDT and CDR2 is YNNKEL in the germline V gene (reference sequence). The V gene lost 6 bases and the J gene lost 9 bases, with 15 bases spanning the gap. The CDR3 length is 13 residues. Here the CDR3 reads CASSLGVYGTIYF. CDR3 nucleotides: TGTGCCAGCAGTCTAGGGGTTTACGGCACCATATATTTT.

This sequence joins TRBV5-1 and TRBJ2-7, with TRBD2 matching 9 bases. The CDR3 extends over 15 amino acids. Trimming cost V 5 bases and J 4 bases; bases outside gene matches: 10. Germline V lookup: CDR1 SGHRS, CDR2 YFSETQ. The CDR3 DNA sequence: TGCGCCAGCAGGGAGGGGAGTAGCGGGAGTTACGAGCAGTACTTC. It yields the protein CASREGSSGSYEQYF.

This chain links TRBV6-2 or TRBV6-3 with TRBJ2-1; 10 nucleotides agree with TRBD1. Germline CDR1 reads MNHEY; CDR2 reads SVGEGT. CDR3 length: 15 residues. Trimming took 7 bases from V and 6 from J; bases not matched to a gene: 9. The CDR3 DNA follows: TGTGCCAGCAACCCGACAGGGGGCGGTTTCAATGAGCAGTTCTTC. It codes for CASNPTGGGFNEQFF.

The chain employs TRBV14 and TRBJ2-7; 7 bases fit TRBD1. CDR3 length equals 15 residues. CDR1 is SGHDN and CDR2 is FVKESK in the germline V gene. Trimming took 4 bases from V and 1 from J; bases not matched to a gene: 7. The CDR3 DNA reads TGTGCCAGCAGCCGATCGGGACAGCCGTCCTACGAGCAGTACTTC. This codes for CASSRSGQPSYEQYF.

This clone occurred once. V and J are TRBV2 and TRBJ1-2, with 8 bases matching TRBD1. Trimming removed 4 bases from V and 1 base from J; junction bases left unmatched: 5. The germline CDR1 and CDR2 sequences are SNHLY and FYNNEI. This CDR3 has 15 amino acids. The CDR3 region is CASSATGGFNYGYTF. CDR3 DNA sequence: TGTGCCAGCAGTGCCACAGGGGGGTTTAACTATGGCTACACCTTC.

The genes are TRBV12-3 or TRBV12-4 and TRBJ1-2, with D uncertain. The V end was cut by 5 bases, the J end by 8 bases, with 15 bases between. The CDR3 runs to 13 residues. The CDR3 region has the DNA TGTGCCAGCAGTCCCTTAACAGAAAGAGGCTACACCTTC. Its protein product is CASSPLTERGYTF.

The chain recombines TRBV7-2 with TRBJ1-2; 8 nucleotides agree with TRBD1. With 7 bases clipped from V and 8 bases from J, the junction kept 15 bases outside the gene matches. CDR1 SGHTA and CDR2 FQGNSA come from the germline V gene. The CDR3 is 15 residues long. The CDR3 nucleotides are TGTGCCAGCACACAAGGGGGACAGGCGTCTAGAGGCTACACCTTC. Amino acid sequence: CASTQGGQASRGYTF.

The chain joins TRBV11-3 to TRBJ2-3, with 7 bases matching TRBD2. Per the germline V gene, CDR1 is SGHNT and CDR2 is YENEEA. V dropped 5 bases and J dropped 6; count of bases not matched to a gene: 5. The CDR3 has 13 amino acids. Here the CDR3 reads CASSPLGGDTQYF. CDR3 nucleotides: TGTGCCAGCAGCCCCCTGGGGGGGGATACGCAGTATTTT.

This chain joins TRBV5-1 and TRBJ2-7; D possibly corresponds to TRBD2 (6 bases). V gave up 1 base and J gave up 1 base, with 21 bases separating them. The germline V gene has CDR1 SGHRS and CDR2 YFSETQ. CDR3 length: 18 residues. For the CDR3, the DNA is TGCGCCAGCAGCTTGTTTTTTCTGGGTTTGGGACTTTCCTACGAGCAGTACTTC. This sequence encodes CASSLFFLGLGLSYEQYF. Drawing the rest from reference TRBV5-1 and TRBJ2-7, the complete variable domain is KAGVTQTPRYLIKTRGQQVTLSCSPISGHRSVSWYQQTPGQGLQFLFEYFSETQRNKGNFPGRFSGRQFSNSRSEMNVSTLELGDSALYLCASSLFFLGLGLSYEQYFGPGTRLTVT.

This chain uses TRBV7-8 with TRBJ1-2; 9 bases line up with TRBD1. The CDR3 has 13 amino acids. J lost 6 bases, V lost 5 bases, and 4 bases had no gene match. Looked up from germline, CDR1 is SGHVS and CDR2 is FQNEAQ. The CDR3 nucleotides are TGTGCCAGCAGCATAGACAGGGGGGATGGCTACACCTTC. This sequence encodes CASSIDRGDGYTF.

V and J are TRBV18 and TRBJ1-4; 9 nucleotides match TRBD1. This CDR3 region has 15 residues. From germline, CDR1 is KGHSH and CDR2 LQKENI. V was pared by 3 bases and J by 7 bases, with 6 bases of the junction left unmatched. CDR3 nucleotide sequence: TGTGCCAGCTCACCCGCGGGACAGGGAGGTGAAAAACTGTTTTTT. It yields the protein CASSPAGQGGEKLFF.